This TCR beta chain was sequenced in a study of cytotoxic CD8 clonotypes in ibrutinib-treated CLL. Looking at the study overall: For this cohort, patients were ten to eleven relapsed/refractory and some 15 treatment-naive, while under 18 were IGHV unmutated.

Depths of 1 in 200,000 to 1 in 1 million T cells were the sequencing target. Profiling relied on immunoSEQ multiplex PCR, and the TCRdb table lists in-frame clones only, not all of them. The table includes approximately 280,000 clones, around 77% detected once. Regarding this clone: Its antigen is currently unknown.

Losses at the gene ends were 7 bases for V and 0 bases for J; bases not matched to a gene: 5. The CDR3 runs 13 residues. The V gene's germline CDR1 is SQVTM and CDR2 ANQGSEA. Whole-study results and caveats: Researchers report that baseline clonality outpaced age-matched healthy donors and tracked circulating CD8+ T-cell counts.

The TCR was taken from a human donor with chronic lymphocytic leukemia. Specimen: PBMCs, collected at disease progression, from a patient treated with ibrutinib. The J gene is TRBJ2-7, the V gene TRBV29-1; 8 positions agree with TRBD1. The CDR3 loop is CSGGQGPSYEQYF. CDR3 coding DNA: TGCAGCGGTGGACAGGGCCCCTCCTACGAGCAGTACTTC.